This T cell receptor (beta chain) was recovered during a study of identical twins. At least ten counts were recorded for this clonotype. Its target is unknown. This CDR3 comprises 12 residues. Germline V lookup: CDR1 GTSNPN, CDR2 SVGIG (reference sequence). V dropped 0 bases and J dropped 8 bases, with 8 bases sitting between them. Study-wide results and limits: Excess twin sharing in beta out-of-frame sequences was weaker.

MiXCR, run by TCRdb on the 5' RACE reads, gives a single entry per CDR3 protein. The sample contains 300,000 or so distinct CDR3 sequences, roughly 10% of which appear only once. The data were also submitted as part of a second study, on yellow fever vaccine responses in identical twins.

What was sequenced was CD8+ T cells sorted from blood. The source of this sequence is a woman aged 18-29 years in good health. The gene calls are TRBV30 and TRBJ2-1; D gene uncertain. The CDR3 DNA reads as TGTGCCTGGAGTGTCGGTGGCCATGAGCAGTTCTTC. This gives the protein CAWSVGGHEQFF.